Listed below are T cell receptor beta chains from one sample, sequenced in a study of CD8+CD57+ T cells in acquired aplastic anemia. Via MiXCR, TCRdb re-called the reads, giving one row per CDR3 protein. The data contain 260,000 or so distinct CDR3 sequences, 82% of them seen just once; the ten biggest clones take up approximately 40%. Specimen: sorted CD4+, CD8+, or CD8+CD57+ T cells (not recorded which) from PBMCs. The receptors were sampled from a human donor with aplastic anemia. The CDR3 runs from the conserved cysteine through the conserved F or W. The D gene is left open where the match is weak. Rows give clone size only sometimes, using once, few, many, or a class for an expanded clone.

D: .; size: few; J: TRBJ2-3; V: TRBV2; CDR3: CASSGGLTDTQYF; DNA: TGTGCCAGCAGTGGAGGGCTTACAGATACGCAGTATTTT
D: TRBD2; size: few; J: TRBJ2-3; V: TRBV2; CDR3: CASSLAGVHDTQYF; DNA: TGTGCCAGCAGTTTAGCGGGGGTTCATGATACGCAGTACTTT
D: .; size: .; J: TRBJ1-1; V: TRBV7-9; CDR3: CASSIVGGEVFF; DNA: TGTGCCAGCAGCATAGTAGGCGGGGAAGTGTTTTTT
D: TRBD1; size: .; J: TRBJ1-4; V: TRBV13; CDR3: CASSSRDRGDGTNEKLFF; DNA: TGTGCCAGCAGCTCACGGGACAGGGGAGACGGAACTAATGAAAAACTGTTTTTT
D: .; size: .; J: TRBJ2-5; V: TRBV9; CDR3: CASSRGWREETEYF; DNA: TGTGCCAGCAGCAGGGGCTGGAGAGAAGAGACCGAGTACTTC
D: TRBD1; size: many; J: TRBJ2-5; V: TRBV5-8; CDR3: CAGKGARETQYF; DNA: TGCGCCGGCAAGGGGGCTAGGGAGACCCAGTACTTC
D: .; size: few; J: TRBJ1-3; V: TRBV9; CDR3: CASSGGGSGNTIYF; DNA: TGTGCCAGCAGCGGAGGGGGCTCTGGAAACACCATATATTTT
D: .; size: .; J: TRBJ2-6; V: TRBV7-6; CDR3: CASTLARVPAGANLTF; DNA: TGTGCCAGCACCCTAGCGAGGGTCCCCGCGGGGGCCAACCTGACTTTC
D: .; size: few; J: TRBJ2-7; V: TRBV2; CDR3: CASRSLRYEQYF; DNA: TGTGCCAGCAGATCCTTGCGGTACGAGCAGTACTTC
D: .; size: .; J: TRBJ2-2; V: TRBV11-1; CDR3: CASSYTVNAGELFF; DNA: TGTGCCAGCAGCTACACGGTGAACGCCGGGGAGCTGTTTTTT
D: .; size: .; J: TRBJ2-6; V: TRBV14; CDR3: CASSLPGSYNEQVLTF; DNA: TGTGCCAGCAGCCTTCCTGGCTCCTACAATGAGCAGGTCCTGACTTTC
D: .; size: once; J: TRBJ2-7; V: TRBV7-2; CDR3: CASSLAGGHEQHF; DNA: TGTGCCAGCAGCTTAGCGGGAGGCCACGAGCAGCACTTT
D: .; size: once; J: TRBJ2-7; V: TRBV5-1; CDR3: CASSHSPQGNTYEQYF; DNA: TGTGCCAGCAGCCACTCCCCTCAGGGAAACACCTACGAGCAGTACTTC
D: .; size: .; J: TRBJ1-6; V: TRBV5-5; CDR3: CASSLDLSGYNSPLHF; DNA: TGTGCCAGCAGCTTAGATCTGAGCGGCTATAATTCACCCCTCCACTTT
D: TRBD2; size: .; J: TRBJ2-1; V: TRBV20-1; CDR3: CSATGTSGAYNEQFF; DNA: TGCAGTGCAACCGGGACTAGCGGAGCCTACAATGAGCAGTTCTTC
D: .; size: .; J: TRBJ2-3; V: TRBV15; CDR3: CATSRDRQGGPATQYF; DNA: TGTGCCACCAGCAGAGATAGGCAGGGGGGCCCGGCTACGCAGTATTTT
D: .; size: .; J: TRBJ2-7; V: TRBV29-1; CDR3: CSARQAGHEQYF; DNA: TGCAGCGCACGCCAAGCGGGTCACGAGCAGTACTTC
D: .; size: .; J: TRBJ2-1; V: TRBV9; CDR3: CASSPVDGIEDTQFF; DNA: TGTGCCAGCAGCCCCGTTGACGGGATCGAGGATACGCAGTTCTTC
D: .; size: .; J: TRBJ2-5; V: TRBV11-3; CDR3: CASSLQLTGGETQYF; DNA: TGTGCCAGCAGCTTACAGCTGACCGGGGGAGAGACCCAGTACTTC
D: .; size: .; J: TRBJ1-6; V: TRBV2; CDR3: CASSEGQVHEQSLDF; DNA: TGTGCCAGCAGCGAAGGGCAGGTACATGAGCAGTCCCTCGACTTT
D: .; size: .; J: TRBJ2-3; V: TRBV9; CDR3: CASSSGVPDTQYF; DNA: TGTGCCAGCAGCTCCGGTGTTCCAGATACGCAGTATTTT
D: .; size: .; J: TRBJ2-3; V: TRBV2; CDR3: CASGDAGRAEKYF; DNA: TGTGCCAGCGGGGACGCGGGAAGAGCTGAGAAGTATTTT
D: TRBD2; size: .; J: TRBJ2-3; V: TRBV12-3/TRBV12-4; CDR3: CEIGIAGGPDTQYF; DNA: TGTGAGATCGGAATAGCGGGAGGTCCCGATACGCAGTATTTT
D: .; size: .; J: TRBJ1-2; V: TRBV7-8; CDR3: CASSLDGADHYVGTF; DNA: TGTGCCAGCAGCTTGGATGGAGCCGACCACTACGTCGGGACCTTC
D: .; size: .; J: TRBJ2-4; V: TRBV9; CDR3: CASSATVAKNIQYF; DNA: TGTGCCAGCAGCGCGACAGTAGCCAAAAACATTCAGTACTTC
D: .; size: .; J: TRBJ2-1; V: TRBV7-3; CDR3: CASSSAGTWGEDQQFF; DNA: TGTGCCAGCAGCTCCGCAGGCACTTGGGGTGAGGACCAGCAGTTCTTC
D: .; size: .; J: TRBJ1-1; V: TRBV5-6; CDR3: CASSEDGGDTEASF; DNA: TGTGCCAGCAGTGAAGACGGGGGCGACACTGAAGCTTCCTTT
D: TRBD1; size: .; J: TRBJ2-7; V: TRBV7-9; CDR3: CASSQFWDRQDEQYF; DNA: TGTGCCAGCAGCCAATTCTGGGACAGGCAGGACGAGCAGTACTTC
D: TRBD1; size: .; J: TRBJ1-2; V: TRBV25-1; CDR3: CASSEYGQGYGYTF; DNA: TGTGCCAGCAGTGAATACGGACAGGGATATGGCTACACCTTC